These 10 T cell receptor beta chains were sequenced from one sample in a study of CD8 T cells in ankylosing spondylitis. Each CDR3 protein is one row after TCRdb ran MiXCR on the 5' RACE reads. The sample has about 36,000 distinct CDR3 sequences; 4.5% to 6% are singletons. The specimen was blood, either unsorted or a sorted T cell fraction (not recorded which). The source is a male donor with ankylosing spondylitis or in good health (not recorded which).

This clonotype was recorded at least ten times. The chain links TRBV18 to TRBJ2-3; TRBD2 might be the D (6 bases). Germline-derived CDR1 and CDR2 are KGHSH and LQKENI. CDR3 size: 14 residues. Deletions cut 4 bases from V and 6 bases from J, with 14 bases between. Here the CDR3 reads CASSQRDGGDTQYF. The CDR3 coding sequence is TGTGCCAGCTCACAAAGGGACGGAGGGGATACGCAGTATTTT.

This clonotype was detected ten times or more. The rearrangement joins TRBV29-1 to TRBJ2-1; D uncertain. V was trimmed by 2 bases and J by 8 bases, leaving 10 bases between them. This CDR3 is 12 amino acids long. Looked up from germline, CDR1 is SQVTM and CDR2 is ANQGSEA. The chain's CDR3 is CSVERNRDEQFF. The CDR3 DNA follows: TGCAGCGTTGAAAGGAATCGGGATGAGCAGTTCTTC.

Many counts were recorded for this clonotype. This rearrangement joins TRBV7-9 to TRBJ2-1; D is perhaps TRBD2 (5 bases). From germline, CDR1 is SEHNR and CDR2 FQNEAQ (reference sequence). The CDR3 runs 13 residues. V was clipped by 3 bases and J by 8 bases, with 11 bases between them. CDR3 sequence reads: CASSFGGIDEQFF. The CDR3 nucleotides are TGTGCCAGCAGCTTCGGAGGAATCGATGAGCAGTTCTTC.

This clonotype appeared many times. J is TRBJ1-2 and V is TRBV5-5; D is ambiguous. The CDR3 runs to 14 residues. From germline, CDR1 is SGHKS and CDR2 YYEKEE (reference sequence). V was clipped by 1 base and J by 4 bases, with 11 bases between them. DNA for the CDR3: TGTGCCAGCAGCTTGAGCAGGTCGGGCTATGGCTACACCTTC. It is translated as CASSLSRSGYGYTF.

This clonotype has ten or more counts. The chain joins TRBV2 to TRBJ2-1, with D tentatively TRBD2 (6 bases). Germline V gene lookup returns CDR1 SNHLY and CDR2 FYNNEI. The CDR3 spans 15 residues. Trimming left V 2 bases short and J 3 bases short, with 11 bases between. The CDR3 DNA reads TGTGCCAGCAGTGAAAGGAGGGGCAGCTACAATGAGCAGTTCTTC. Translated, it gives CASSERRGSYNEQFF.

This clonotype was seen at least ten times. The genes are TRBV6-1 and TRBJ2-7; tentative D call: TRBD2 (5 bases). The germline gives CDR1 MNHNS, CDR2 SASEGT. There are 13 residues in the CDR3. Trimming pared 7 bases from V and 1 base from J, leaving 11 bases between. CDR3: CASKTGISYEQYF. CDR3 DNA sequence: TGTGCCAGCAAAACGGGGATATCCTACGAGCAGTACTTC.

The chain recombines TRBV5-1 with TRBJ2-7, with TRBD1 as a possible D gene (5 bases). The CDR3 is made up of 14 amino acids. V was clipped by 3 bases and J by 4 bases, with 14 bases between them. From germline, CDR1 is SGHRS and CDR2 YFSETQ. In DNA form, the CDR3 reads TGCGCCAGCAGCTCTCCCGCCGACAGTTACGAGCAGTACTTC. Its translation is CASSSPADSYEQYF.

This clonotype was found many times. The chain employs TRBV20-1 and TRBJ1-2, with D possibly being TRBD1 (5 bases). From germline, CDR1 is DFQATT and CDR2 SNEGSKA (reference sequence). The V end was cut by 0 bases, the J end by 8 bases, with 13 bases between. The CDR3 totals 13 residues. This chain's CDR3 is CSARDNTGRGYTF. In nucleotides, the CDR3 is TGCAGTGCTAGAGATAACACAGGACGAGGCTACACCTTC.

This clonotype showed up many times. This chain connects TRBV7-3 to TRBJ2-1; 10 positions match TRBD2. Germline V gene lookup returns CDR1 SGHTA and CDR2 FQGTGA. J lost 6 bases, V lost 4 bases, and 6 bases had no gene match. The CDR3 runs to 15 residues. The DNA for the CDR3 is TGTGCCAGCAGCTACAGCGGGGGGGCCATCAATGAGCAGTTCTTC. The encoded protein is CASSYSGGAINEQFF.

This clonotype was detected many times. The chain links TRBV7-2 to TRBJ1-5; no clear D. Germline CDR1 is SGHTA and CDR2 is FQGNSA. This CDR3 region has 12 residues. V was shortened by 2 bases and J by 14 bases, with 13 bases between the two germline ends. CDR3 protein: CASSLLAGYKHF. CDR3 bases: TGTGCCAGCAGCTTACTGGCAGGCTACAAGCATTTT.